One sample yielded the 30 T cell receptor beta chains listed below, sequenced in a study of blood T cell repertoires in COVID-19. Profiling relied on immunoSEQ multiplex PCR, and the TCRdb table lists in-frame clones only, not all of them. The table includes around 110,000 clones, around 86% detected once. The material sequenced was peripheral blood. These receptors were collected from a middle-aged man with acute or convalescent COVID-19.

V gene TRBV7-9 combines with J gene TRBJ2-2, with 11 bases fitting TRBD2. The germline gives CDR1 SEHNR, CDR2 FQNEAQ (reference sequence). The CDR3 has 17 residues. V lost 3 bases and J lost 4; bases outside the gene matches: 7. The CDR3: CASSLSGTSGPTGELFF. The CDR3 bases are TGTGCCAGCAGCTTGTCCGGGACTAGCGGTCCCACCGGGGAGCTGTTTTTT.

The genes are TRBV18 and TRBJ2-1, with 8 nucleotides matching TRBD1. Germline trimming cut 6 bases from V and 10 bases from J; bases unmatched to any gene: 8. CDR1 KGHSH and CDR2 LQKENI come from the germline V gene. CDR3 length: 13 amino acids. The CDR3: CASSPTGAFEQFF. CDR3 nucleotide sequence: TGTGCCAGCTCTCCGACAGGGGCGTTCGAGCAGTTCTTC.

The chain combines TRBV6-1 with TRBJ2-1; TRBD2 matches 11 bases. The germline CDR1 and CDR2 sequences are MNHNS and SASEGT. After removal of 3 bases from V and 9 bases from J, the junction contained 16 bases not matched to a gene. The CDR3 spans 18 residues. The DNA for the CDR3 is TGTGCCAGCAGTGACGTCGATGCTAGCGGGGGGATCGGGAGTGAGCAGTTCTTC. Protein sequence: CASSDVDASGGIGSEQFF.

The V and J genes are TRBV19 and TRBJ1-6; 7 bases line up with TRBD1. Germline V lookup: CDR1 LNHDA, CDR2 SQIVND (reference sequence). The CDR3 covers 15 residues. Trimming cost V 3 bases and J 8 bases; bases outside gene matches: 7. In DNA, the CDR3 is TGTGCCAGTAGTATTGGAAACAGGGGACATTCACCCCTCCACTTT. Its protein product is CASSIGNRGHSPLHF.

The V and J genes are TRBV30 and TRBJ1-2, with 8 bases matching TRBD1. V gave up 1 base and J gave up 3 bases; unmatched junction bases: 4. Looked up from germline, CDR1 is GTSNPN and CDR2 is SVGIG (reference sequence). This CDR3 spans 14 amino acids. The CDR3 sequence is CAWSEDRVYYGYTF. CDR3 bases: TGTGCCTGGAGTGAGGACAGGGTCTACTATGGCTACACCTTC.

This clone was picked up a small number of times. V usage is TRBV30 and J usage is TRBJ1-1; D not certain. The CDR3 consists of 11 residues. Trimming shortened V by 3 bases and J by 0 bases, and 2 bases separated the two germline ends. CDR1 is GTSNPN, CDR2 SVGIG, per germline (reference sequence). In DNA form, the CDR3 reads TGTGCCTGGAGCTTGAACACTGAAGCTTTCTTT. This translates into CAWSLNTEAFF.

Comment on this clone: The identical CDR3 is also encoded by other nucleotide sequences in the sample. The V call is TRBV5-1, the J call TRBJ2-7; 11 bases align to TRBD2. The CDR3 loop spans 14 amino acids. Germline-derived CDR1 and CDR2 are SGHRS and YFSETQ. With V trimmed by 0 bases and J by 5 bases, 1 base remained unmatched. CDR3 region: CASSLELAGDEQYF. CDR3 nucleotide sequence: TGCGCCAGCAGCTTGGAACTAGCGGGAGACGAGCAGTACTTC.

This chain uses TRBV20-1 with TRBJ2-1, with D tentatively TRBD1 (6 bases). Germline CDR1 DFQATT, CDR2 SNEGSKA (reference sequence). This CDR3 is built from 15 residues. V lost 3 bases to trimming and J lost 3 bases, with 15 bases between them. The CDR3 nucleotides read TGCAGTGCTAGTAGTTGGCAGGGGAACTACAATGAGCAGTTCTTC. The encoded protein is CSASSWQGNYNEQFF.

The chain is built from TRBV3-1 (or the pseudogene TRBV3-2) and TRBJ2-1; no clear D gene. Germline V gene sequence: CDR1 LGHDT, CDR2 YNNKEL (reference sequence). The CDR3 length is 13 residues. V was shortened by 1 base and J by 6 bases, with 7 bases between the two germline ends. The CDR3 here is CASSQGTVNEQFF. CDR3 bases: TGTGCCAGCAGCCAAGGTACGGTCAATGAGCAGTTCTTC.

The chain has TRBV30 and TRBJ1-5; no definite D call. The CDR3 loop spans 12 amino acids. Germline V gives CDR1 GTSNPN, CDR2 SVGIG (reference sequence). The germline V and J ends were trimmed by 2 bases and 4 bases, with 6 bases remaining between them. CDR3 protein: CAWSRSNQPQHF. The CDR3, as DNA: TGTGCCTGGAGTCGGAGTAATCAGCCCCAGCATTTT.

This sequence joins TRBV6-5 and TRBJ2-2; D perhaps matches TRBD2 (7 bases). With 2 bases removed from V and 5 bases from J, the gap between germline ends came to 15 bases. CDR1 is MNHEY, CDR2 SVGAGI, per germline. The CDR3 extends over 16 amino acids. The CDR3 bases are TGTGCCAGCAGTTACGGGAGGGGGGGCCCGACCGGGGAGCTGTTTTTT. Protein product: CASSYGRGGPTGELFF.

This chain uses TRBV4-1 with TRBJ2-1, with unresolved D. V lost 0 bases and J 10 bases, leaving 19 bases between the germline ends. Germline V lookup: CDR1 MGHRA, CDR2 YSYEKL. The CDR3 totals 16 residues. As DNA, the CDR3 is TGCGCCAGCAGCCAAGATAGAACGGTGAGCGCTAGGGAGCAGTTCTTC. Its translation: CASSQDRTVSAREQFF.

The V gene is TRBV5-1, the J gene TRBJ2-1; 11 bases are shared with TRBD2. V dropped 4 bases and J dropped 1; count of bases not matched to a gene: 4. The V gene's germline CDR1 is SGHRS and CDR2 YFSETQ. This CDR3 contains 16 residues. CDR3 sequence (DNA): TGCGCCAGCAGCCTCAGACTAGCGGGGTCCTACAATGAGCAGTTCTTC. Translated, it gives CASSLRLAGSYNEQFF. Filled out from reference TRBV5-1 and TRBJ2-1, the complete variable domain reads KAGVTQTPRYLIKTRGQQVTLSCSPISGHRSVSWYQQTPGQGLQFLFEYFSETQRNKGNFPGRFSGRQFSNSRSEMNVSTLELGDSALYLCASSLRLAGSYNEQFFGPGTRLTVL.

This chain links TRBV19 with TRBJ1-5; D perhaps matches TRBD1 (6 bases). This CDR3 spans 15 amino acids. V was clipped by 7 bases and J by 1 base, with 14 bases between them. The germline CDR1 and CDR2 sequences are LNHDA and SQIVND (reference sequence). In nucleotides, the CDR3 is TGTGCCAGTATGAACAGGGCCTCGAGCAATCAGCCCCAGCATTTT. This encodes CASMNRASSNQPQHF.

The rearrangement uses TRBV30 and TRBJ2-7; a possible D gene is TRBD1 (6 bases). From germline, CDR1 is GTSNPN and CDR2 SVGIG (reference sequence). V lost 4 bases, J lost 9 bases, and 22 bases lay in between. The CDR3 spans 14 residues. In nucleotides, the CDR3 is TGTGCCTGGAATCGACAGGACCTCTCTTTTGGGCAGTACTTC. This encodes CAWNRQDLSFGQYF.

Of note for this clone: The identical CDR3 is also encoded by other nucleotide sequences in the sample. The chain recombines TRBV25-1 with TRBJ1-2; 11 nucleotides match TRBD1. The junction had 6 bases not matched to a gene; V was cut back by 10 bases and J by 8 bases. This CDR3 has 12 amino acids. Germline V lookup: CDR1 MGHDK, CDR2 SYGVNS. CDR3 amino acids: CATRTGGFGYTF. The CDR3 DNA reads TGTGCCACCCGGACAGGGGGCTTCGGCTACACCTTC.

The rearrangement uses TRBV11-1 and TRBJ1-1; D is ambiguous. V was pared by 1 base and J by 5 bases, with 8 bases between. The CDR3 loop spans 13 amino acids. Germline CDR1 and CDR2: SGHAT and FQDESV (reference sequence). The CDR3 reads CASSLEGRTEAFF. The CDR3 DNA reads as TGTGCCAGCAGCTTAGAAGGGAGGACTGAAGCTTTCTTT.

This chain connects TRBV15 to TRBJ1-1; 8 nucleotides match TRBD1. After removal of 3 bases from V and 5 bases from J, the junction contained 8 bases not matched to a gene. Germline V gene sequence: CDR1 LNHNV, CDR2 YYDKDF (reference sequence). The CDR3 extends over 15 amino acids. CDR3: CATSSHTGGRTEAFF. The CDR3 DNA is TGTGCCACCAGCAGTCACACAGGGGGAAGGACTGAAGCTTTCTTT.

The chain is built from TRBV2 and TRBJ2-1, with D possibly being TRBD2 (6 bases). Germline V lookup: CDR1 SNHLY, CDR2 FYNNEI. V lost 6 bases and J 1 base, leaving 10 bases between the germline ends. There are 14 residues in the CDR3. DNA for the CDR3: TGTGCCAGCAGCCGACTAGATTCCTACAATGAGCAGTTCTTC. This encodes CASSRLDSYNEQFF.

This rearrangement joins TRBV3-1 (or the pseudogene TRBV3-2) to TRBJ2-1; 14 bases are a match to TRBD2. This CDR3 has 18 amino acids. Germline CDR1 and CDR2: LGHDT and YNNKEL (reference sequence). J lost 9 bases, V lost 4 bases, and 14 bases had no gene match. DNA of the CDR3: TGTGCCAGCAGCCCGACCCCTCGACTAGCGGGGGGGCGTGGTGAGCAGTTCTTC. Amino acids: CASSPTPRLAGGRGEQFF.

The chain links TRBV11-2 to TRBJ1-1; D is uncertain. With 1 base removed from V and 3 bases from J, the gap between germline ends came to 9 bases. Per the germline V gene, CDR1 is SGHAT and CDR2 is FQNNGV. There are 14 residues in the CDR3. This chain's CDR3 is CASSLVGGYTEAFF. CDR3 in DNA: TGTGCCAGCAGCTTAGTTGGAGGTTACACTGAAGCTTTCTTT.

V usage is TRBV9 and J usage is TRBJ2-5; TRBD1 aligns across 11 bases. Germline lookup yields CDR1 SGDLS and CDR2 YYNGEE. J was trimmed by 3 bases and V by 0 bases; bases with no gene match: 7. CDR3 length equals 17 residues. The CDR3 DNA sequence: TGTGCCAGCAGCGTAGATCCGGGACAGGGGGTAAAAGAGACCCAGTACTTC. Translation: CASSVDPGQGVKETQYF.

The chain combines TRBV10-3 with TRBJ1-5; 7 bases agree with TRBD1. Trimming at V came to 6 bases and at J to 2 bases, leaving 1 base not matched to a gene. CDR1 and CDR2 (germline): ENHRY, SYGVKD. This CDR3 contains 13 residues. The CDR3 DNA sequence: TGTGCCATCAGCCAGGGGGGCAATCAGCCCCAGCATTTT. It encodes CAISQGGNQPQHF.

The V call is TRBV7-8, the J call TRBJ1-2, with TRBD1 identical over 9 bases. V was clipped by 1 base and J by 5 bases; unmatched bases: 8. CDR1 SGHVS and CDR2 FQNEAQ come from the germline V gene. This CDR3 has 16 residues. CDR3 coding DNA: TGTGCCAGCAGCTTAGACAGGGGGCGAGGGGGTTATGGCTACACCTTC. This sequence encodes CASSLDRGRGGYGYTF. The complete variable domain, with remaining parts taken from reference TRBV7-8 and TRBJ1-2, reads GAGVSQSPRYKVAKRGQDVALRCDPISGHVSLFWYQQALGQGPEFLTYFQNEAQLDKSGLPSDRFFAERPEGSVSTLKIQRTQQEDSAVYLCASSLDRGRGGYGYTFGSGTRLTVV.

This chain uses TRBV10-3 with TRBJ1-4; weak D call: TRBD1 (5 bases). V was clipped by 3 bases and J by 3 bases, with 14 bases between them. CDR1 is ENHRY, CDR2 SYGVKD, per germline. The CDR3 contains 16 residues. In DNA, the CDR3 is TGTGCCATCAGTGAAGGTCGACAGAGCCCTAATGAAAAACTGTTTTTT. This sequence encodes CAISEGRQSPNEKLFF.

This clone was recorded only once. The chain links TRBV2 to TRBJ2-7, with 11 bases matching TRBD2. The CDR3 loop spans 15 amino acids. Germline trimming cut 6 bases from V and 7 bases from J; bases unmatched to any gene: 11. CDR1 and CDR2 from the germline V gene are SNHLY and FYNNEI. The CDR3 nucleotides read TGTGCCAGCAGACAGACCGGGACTAGCGGAGGTGAGCAGTACTTC. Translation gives CASRQTGTSGGEQYF.

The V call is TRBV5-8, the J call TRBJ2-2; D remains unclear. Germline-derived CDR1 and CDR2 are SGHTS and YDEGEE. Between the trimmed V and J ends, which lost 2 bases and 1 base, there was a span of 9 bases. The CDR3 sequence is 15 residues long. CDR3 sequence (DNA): TGTGCCAGCAGCTTCTACAGACAGAACACCGGGGAGCTGTTTTTT. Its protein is CASSFYRQNTGELFF.

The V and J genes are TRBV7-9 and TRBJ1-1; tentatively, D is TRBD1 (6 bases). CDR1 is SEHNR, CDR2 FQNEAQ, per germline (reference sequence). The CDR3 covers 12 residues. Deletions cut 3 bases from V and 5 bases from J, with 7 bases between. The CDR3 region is CASSFTGTEAFF. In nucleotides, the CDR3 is TGTGCCAGCAGCTTTACAGGGACTGAAGCTTTCTTT.

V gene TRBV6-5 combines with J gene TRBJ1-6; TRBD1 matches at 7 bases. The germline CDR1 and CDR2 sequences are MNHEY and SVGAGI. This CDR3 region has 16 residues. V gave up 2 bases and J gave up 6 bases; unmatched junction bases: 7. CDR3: CASSYASRQGNSPLHF. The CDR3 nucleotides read TGTGCCAGCAGTTACGCTAGCCGACAGGGTAATTCACCCCTCCACTTT.

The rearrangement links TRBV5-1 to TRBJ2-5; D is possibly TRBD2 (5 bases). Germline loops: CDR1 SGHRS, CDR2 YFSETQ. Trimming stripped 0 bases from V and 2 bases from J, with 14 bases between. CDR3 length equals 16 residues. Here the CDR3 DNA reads TGCGCCAGCAGCTTGGCAGGTAGCGCGCAACAAGAGACCCAGTACTTC. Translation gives CASSLAGSAQQETQYF. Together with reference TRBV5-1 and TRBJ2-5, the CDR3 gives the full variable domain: KAGVTQTPRYLIKTRGQQVTLSCSPISGHRSVSWYQQTPGQGLQFLFEYFSETQRNKGNFPGRFSGRQFSNSRSEMNVSTLELGDSALYLCASSLAGSAQQETQYFGPGTRLLVL.